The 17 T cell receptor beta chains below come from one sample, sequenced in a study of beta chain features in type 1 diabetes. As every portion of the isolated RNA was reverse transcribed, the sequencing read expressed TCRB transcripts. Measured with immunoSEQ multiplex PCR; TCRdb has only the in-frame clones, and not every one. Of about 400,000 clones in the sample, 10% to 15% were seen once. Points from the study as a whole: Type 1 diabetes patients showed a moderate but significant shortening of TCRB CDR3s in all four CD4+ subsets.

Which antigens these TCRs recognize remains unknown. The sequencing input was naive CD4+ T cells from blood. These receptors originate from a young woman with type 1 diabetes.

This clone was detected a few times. The chain's CDR3 is CASSLSYLQLGNSPLHF. For the CDR3, the DNA is TGCGCCAGCAGCTTGTCCTACCTTCAGCTCGGGAATTCACCCCTCCACTTT. The chain recombines TRBV5-1 with TRBJ1-6; D unresolved. Germline V CDR1 and CDR2: SGHRS, YFSETQ. V lost 1 base to trimming and J lost 7 bases, with 18 bases between them. This CDR3 is built from 17 residues. Variable domain in full (rest from reference TRBV5-1 and TRBJ1-6): KAGVTQTPRYLIKTRGQQVTLSCSPISGHRSVSWYQQTPGQGLQFLFEYFSETQRNKGNFPGRFSGRQFSNSRSEMNVSTLELGDSALYLCASSLSYLQLGNSPLHFGNGTRLTVT.

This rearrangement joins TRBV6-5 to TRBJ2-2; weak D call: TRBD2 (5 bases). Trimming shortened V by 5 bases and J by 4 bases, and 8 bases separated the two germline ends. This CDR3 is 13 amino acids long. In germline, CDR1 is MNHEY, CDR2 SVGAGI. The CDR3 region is CASSRSGTGELFF. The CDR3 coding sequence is TGTGCCAGCAGTCGAAGCGGCACCGGGGAGCTGTTTTTT.

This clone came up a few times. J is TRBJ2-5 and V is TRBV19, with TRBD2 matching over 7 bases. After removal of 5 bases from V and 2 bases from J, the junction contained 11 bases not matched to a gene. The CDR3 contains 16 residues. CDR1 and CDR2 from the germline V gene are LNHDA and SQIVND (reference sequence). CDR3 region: CASSGLAVLRQETQYF. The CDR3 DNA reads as TGTGCCAGTAGTGGTCTAGCGGTACTCCGACAAGAGACCCAGTACTTC.

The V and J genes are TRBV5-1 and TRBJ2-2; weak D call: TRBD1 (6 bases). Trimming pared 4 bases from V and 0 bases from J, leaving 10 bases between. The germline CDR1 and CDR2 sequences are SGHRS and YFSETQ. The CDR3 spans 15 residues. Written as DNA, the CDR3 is TGCGCCAGCAGCCTAGGACAGACGAACACCGGGGAGCTGTTTTTT. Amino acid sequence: CASSLGQTNTGELFF. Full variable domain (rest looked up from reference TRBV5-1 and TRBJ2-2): KAGVTQTPRYLIKTRGQQVTLSCSPISGHRSVSWYQQTPGQGLQFLFEYFSETQRNKGNFPGRFSGRQFSNSRSEMNVSTLELGDSALYLCASSLGQTNTGELFFGEGSRLTVL.

Here the CDR3 reads CASSLSTVDNEQFF. The CDR3 DNA reads TGTGCCAGCAGCCTCAGTACCGTCGACAATGAGCAGTTCTTC. This chain connects TRBV2 to TRBJ2-1; D not certain. This CDR3 has 14 amino acids. The V end was cut by 6 bases, the J end by 5 bases, with 14 bases between. Germline V gene lookup returns CDR1 SNHLY and CDR2 FYNNEI.

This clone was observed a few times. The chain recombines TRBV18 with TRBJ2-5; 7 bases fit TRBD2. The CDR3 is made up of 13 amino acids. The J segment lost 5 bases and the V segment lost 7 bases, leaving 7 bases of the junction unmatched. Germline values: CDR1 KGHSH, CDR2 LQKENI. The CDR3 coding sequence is TGTGCCAGCTTGACTAGCTACGAGGAGACCCAGTACTTC. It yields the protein CASLTSYEETQYF.

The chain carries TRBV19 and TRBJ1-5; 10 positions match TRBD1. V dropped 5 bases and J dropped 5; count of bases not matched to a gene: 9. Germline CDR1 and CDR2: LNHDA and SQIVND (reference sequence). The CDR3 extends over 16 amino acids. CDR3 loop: CASSELDRGRDQPQHF. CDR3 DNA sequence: TGTGCCAGTAGTGAACTTGACAGGGGGCGAGATCAGCCCCAGCATTTT.

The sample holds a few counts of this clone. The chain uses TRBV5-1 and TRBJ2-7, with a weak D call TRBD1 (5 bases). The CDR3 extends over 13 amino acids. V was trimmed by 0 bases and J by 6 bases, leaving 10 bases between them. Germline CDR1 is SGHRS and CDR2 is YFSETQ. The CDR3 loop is CASSLEPGLEQYF. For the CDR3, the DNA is TGCGCCAGCAGCTTGGAGCCAGGGCTCGAGCAGTACTTC.

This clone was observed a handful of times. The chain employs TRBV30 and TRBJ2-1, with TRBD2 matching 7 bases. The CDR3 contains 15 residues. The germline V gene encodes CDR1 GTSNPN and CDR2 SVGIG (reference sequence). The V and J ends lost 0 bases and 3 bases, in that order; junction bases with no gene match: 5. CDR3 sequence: CAWSVWREYYNEQFF. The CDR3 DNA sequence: TGTGCCTGGAGTGTCTGGCGGGAGTACTACAATGAGCAGTTCTTC. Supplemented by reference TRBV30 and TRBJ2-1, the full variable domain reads SQTIHQWPATLVQPVGSPLSLECTVEGTSNPNLYWYRQAAGRGLQLLFYSVGIGQISSEVPQNLSASRPQDRQFILSSKKLLLSDSGFYLCAWSVWREYYNEQFFGPGTRLTVL.

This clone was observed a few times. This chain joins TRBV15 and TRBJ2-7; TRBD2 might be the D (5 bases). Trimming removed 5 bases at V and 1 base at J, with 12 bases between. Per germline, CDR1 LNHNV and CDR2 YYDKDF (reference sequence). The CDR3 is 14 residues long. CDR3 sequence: CATSVRTGSYEQYF. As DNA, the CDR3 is TGTGCCACCAGCGTAAGGACGGGATCCTACGAGCAGTACTTC.

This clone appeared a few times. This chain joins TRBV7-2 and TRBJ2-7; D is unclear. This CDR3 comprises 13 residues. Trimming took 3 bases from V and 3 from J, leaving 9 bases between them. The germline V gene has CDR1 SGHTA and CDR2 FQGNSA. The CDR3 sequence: CASSLVSDYEQYF. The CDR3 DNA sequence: TGTGCCAGCAGCTTGGTAAGCGACTACGAGCAGTACTTC.

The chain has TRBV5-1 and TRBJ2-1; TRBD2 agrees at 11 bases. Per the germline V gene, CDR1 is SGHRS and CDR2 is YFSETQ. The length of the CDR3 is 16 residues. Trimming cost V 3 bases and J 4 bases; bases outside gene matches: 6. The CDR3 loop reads CASSSAGTSGYNEQFF. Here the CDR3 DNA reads TGCGCCAGCAGCTCGGCCGGGACTAGCGGATACAATGAGCAGTTCTTC.

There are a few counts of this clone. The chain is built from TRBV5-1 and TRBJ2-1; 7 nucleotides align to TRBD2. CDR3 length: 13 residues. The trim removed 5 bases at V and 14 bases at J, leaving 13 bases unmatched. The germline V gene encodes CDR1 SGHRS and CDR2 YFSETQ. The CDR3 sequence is CASRQGEGDGEFF. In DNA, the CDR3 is TGCGCCAGCAGACAAGGGGAGGGAGACGGGGAGTTCTTC.

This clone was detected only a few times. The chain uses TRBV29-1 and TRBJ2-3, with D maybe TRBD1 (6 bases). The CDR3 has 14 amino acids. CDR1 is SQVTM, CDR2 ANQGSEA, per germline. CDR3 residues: CASLLGTNTDTQYF. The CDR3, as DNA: TGCGCGTCTCTCCTAGGGACAAACACAGATACGCAGTATTTT.

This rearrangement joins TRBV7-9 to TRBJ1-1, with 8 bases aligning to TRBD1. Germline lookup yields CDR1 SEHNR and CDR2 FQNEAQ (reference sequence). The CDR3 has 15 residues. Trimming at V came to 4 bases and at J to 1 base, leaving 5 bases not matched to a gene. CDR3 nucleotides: TGTGCCAGCAGCTCCCACGGGACAGGGAACACTGAAGCTTTCTTT. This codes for CASSSHGTGNTEAFF.

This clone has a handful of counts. CDR3 DNA: TGTGCCAGCAGCCAAGGGGGGGTCGGTAACTATGGCTACACCTTC. This encodes CASSQGGVGNYGYTF. This chain connects TRBV14 to TRBJ1-2, with D tentatively TRBD1 (5 bases). Trimming pared 1 base from V and 1 base from J, leaving 10 bases between. The CDR3 is made up of 15 amino acids. Germline CDR1 SGHDN, CDR2 FVKESK.

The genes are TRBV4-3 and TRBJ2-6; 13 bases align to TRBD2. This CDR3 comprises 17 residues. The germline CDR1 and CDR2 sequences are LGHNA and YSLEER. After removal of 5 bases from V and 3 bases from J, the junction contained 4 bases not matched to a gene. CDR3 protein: CASSTGLAGDGANVLTF. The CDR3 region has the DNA TGCGCCAGCAGCACAGGACTAGCGGGAGATGGGGCCAACGTCCTGACTTTC.